This T cell receptor (beta chain) was identified during a study of human T cells and chemical hapten exposure (dated by TCRdb to the early 2020s). Regarding the research as a whole: For sensitization, 2% DPC in acetone was applied to a 2 cm by 2 cm area of upper inner arm skin. Weekly therapeutic DPC doses were additionally applied to the scalp of patients throughout the approximately 25-week study period. Patch testing was performed on the upper back with Finn chambers containing 0.01% DPC, and the patch tests were scored after 6 days according to International Contact Dermatitis Research Group standards. The mostly female patient cohort included alopecia areata with under or over 50% scalp involvement, alopecia totalis and alopecia universalis. Libraries were pooled for sequencing, and per-sample TCR yields varied mainly because of small differences in library volumes within the pool. The study tracked peripheral blood TCR repertoire changes in vivo during primary and secondary sensitization to the hapten diphenylcyclopropenone (DPC) in alopecia patients. Blood samples were taken from patients before sensitization (week 0) and at 2, 6 and about 24 weeks after DPC sensitization. Blood for TCR sequencing was provided by twenty-nine alopecia patients at one to four time points (pre-sensitization, 2, 6 and 24 weeks).

Spanning cysteine to phenylalanine, the CDR3 consists of 12 amino acids. Only the CDR3 region is kept as DNA, spanning 36 bases read in frame from base 1. V sheds 7 bases and J sheds 5 bases, leaving 6 bases between their ends. According to the germline V gene, CDR1 reads MNHEY and CDR2 reads SVGEGT. To prepare the library, RACE was applied. These reads were obtained on a NextSeq 500. During library preparation, unique molecular identifiers were attached to individual cDNA molecules so that TCRs could be counted quantitatively and reproducibly. Each blood RNA sample was used to sequence both TCR alpha and TCR beta chains. The authors processed their data as follows. The median number of TCRs per sample was around 96,000, ranging from about 23,224 to 700,000. V, J and CDR3 annotation of the TCR reads was performed with the Decombinator software suite. Every sample was subsampled to the same number of TCRs (28,000) for the PS versus PT1 abundance plots. TCRs were defined as expanded if absent before sensitization and observed at least eight times at the 2-week time point. TCRdb handled the public reads itself, with Q25 trimming in fastp and clone calling in MiXCR, and kept productive beta chains. Rows with a matching CDR3 protein are joined into one entry that keeps the most common DNA and genes. These V and J calls rely on TCRdb rather than the paper's analysis. The sample yields 300,000 to 450,000 distinct CDR3 sequences; roughly 5% were counted once. The ten largest clones capture roughly 2.6% of the sample.

The paper's findings and limits, for the study overall: DPC sensitization did not change the number of TCRs with a frequency above 1 in 1000, and there was no evidence of changes in global repertoire structure. Repeated subsampling changed both the strength of the expansion versus patch-test correlation and the threshold at which that correlation became significant. Alopecia, a presumed autoimmune disease, was present in all patients, so the immune response of the patients might differ from that of healthy individuals. Patch test score was positively correlated with the number of PT1 expanded TCRs, with significance at thresholds 8, 16 and 32 but not at 4. Expanded TCRs formed significantly more large CDR3 similarity clusters than pre-sensitization or healthy control sets, consistent with antigen-driven responses.

The sample's time point label, in plain terms: pre-sensitization, week 0. The meaning of the sample's treatment or condition label: therapeutic diphenylcyclopropenone sensitization with weekly scalp DPC. At every patch-test visit, the blood draw took place before the patch test was put on. Eligible patients were aged 18 to 70, diagnosed with alopecia, deemed suitable for DPC therapy, and excluded if pregnant. Total RNA was extracted from unfractionated whole blood that had been collected in Tempus Blood RNA tubes. This clonotype was seen ten or more times. No cognate antigen has been identified for it. No base qualities exist here, and no much larger clone lies one base off it.

The clonotype originates from a woman aged 50 to 60 with alopecia areata. Some clones in this sample may be carry-over from other donors' samples. The sample in question was whole blood, obtained in connection with sensitization to the hapten diphenylcyclopropenone (DPC). The chain joins TRBV6-2 or TRBV6-3 to TRBJ1-6; a weak D assignment points to TRBD1 (5 bases agree). The bases read TGTGCCAGCACCAGGGATAATTCACCCCTCCACTTT. This codes for CASTRDNSPLHF.